This T cell receptor (beta chain) was identified in a study of T cells in Graves' hyperthyroidism and ophthalmopathy. RNA transcripts served as the template for amplifying TCR beta CDR3 regions. First-round RT-PCR of the TCR CDR3 relied on the HTBI primer set. TCRdb called the multiplex PCR reads again in MiXCR, with one record for every CDR3 protein. In the table there are approximately 530,000 distinct CDR3 sequences, roughly 17% of which are singletons. This clonotype came up many times. Trimming took 7 bases from V and 0 from J; bases not matched to a gene: 6. CDR3 size: 15 residues. Germline-derived CDR1 and CDR2 are MNHEY and SMNVEV (reference sequence).

The receptor comes from a woman under 30 with Graves' hyperthyroidism. Sample: blood. The chain carries TRBV27 and TRBJ2-7, with TRBD1 matching over 10 bases. CDR3 residues: CASKVGTGASYEQYF. In DNA, the CDR3 is TGTGCCAGCAAAGTTGGGACAGGGGCCTCCTACGAGCAGTACTTC.